This T cell receptor (beta chain) was sequenced in a study of vaccination and CD4 T cells after COVID-19. On the study more broadly: Convalescent persons amounted to six males plus four females, two of whom were Hispanic. Overlapping spike peptides of SARS-CoV-2, HCoV-NL63, HCoV-OC43 and HCoV-229E were used, and cells were stimulated with them.

With the Oncomine TCR Beta short-read assay, DNA from cultured CD4+ T cells was sequenced. TCRdb itself ran the PCR reads through MiXCR, one entry per CDR3 protein. The profile shows thousands of distinct CDR3 sequences, approximately 64% of them singletons. The treatment denotes: approximately 10-day PBMC culture with coronavirus spike peptide pools or control peptides (ViraFEST assay). PBMCs were cultured at over 1.5 million per well with around 10 IU/ml IL-2 and about 10 ug/ml peptide pools. Days 3 and 7 were when half the medium was replaced with fresh IL-2 medium. Comment on this clonotype: Its antigen is not known.

CDR1 and CDR2 from the germline V gene are DFQATT and SNEGSKA (reference sequence). V lost 4 bases and J 8 bases, leaving 19 bases between the germline ends. The CDR3 has 14 residues. The TCR sequence derives from a human donor who had recovered from COVID-19. Source material: CD4+ T cells from blood, cultured in vitro. V gene TRBV20-1 combines with J gene TRBJ2-3, with D possibly being TRBD2 (5 bases). For the CDR3, the DNA is TGCAGTGCTAAAGGTAGCGCAACCCCCGCTACGCAGTATTTT. Its protein product is CSAKGSATPATQYF.